This TCR beta chain is drawn from a study of regulatory T cells in long-lasting Graves disease. General observations from the study: Accuracy was perhaps lowered by the small sample size.

The sample's time point: newly diagnosed GD, antithyroid drugs for less than 3 months. From PBMCs, RNA was extracted and then used to make the TCR library. This clonotype was recorded many times. Its antigen is as yet unknown. V lost 0 bases, J lost 4 bases, and 9 bases lay in between. The CDR3 sequence is 14 residues long. In germline, CDR1 is KGHSH, CDR2 LQKENI. CDR3 regions were amplified by Arm-PCR using iRepertoire HTBI primers to build TCR beta libraries. TCRdb re-analysed the multiplex PCR reads in MiXCR, keeping a single row per CDR3 protein. The data contain 500,000 to 700,000 distinct CDR3 sequences, 16% of them seen just once; the ten biggest clones take up 18%. The same specimen was also included in a second study, on T cells in Graves' hyperthyroidism and ophthalmopathy. From that second work: Graves' hyperthyroidism showing no ophthalmopathy progression within 18 months was considered stable.

The chain uses TRBV18 and TRBJ1-1; D not certain. Sample: peripheral blood mononuclear cells (PBMCs), taken at new diagnosis, from a patient treated with antithyroid drugs. The receptor was isolated from a woman aged 25 to 45 with Graves disease. This chain's CDR3 is CASSPPSLSTEAFF. The CDR3 coding sequence is TGTGCCAGCTCACCACCGTCTCTGAGCACTGAAGCTTTCTTT.